This TCR beta chain was profiled in a study of blood T cell repertoires in COVID-19 (dated by TCRdb to 2018 to 2020). Broadly, across the study: Collaborator samples came from the United States, Italy and Spain and covered acute and convalescent phases of COVID-19. The material from the prospective study consisted of cDNA or gDNA derived from T cells, B-cell-depleted T cells, or PBMCs. Where available, HLA class I and class II types were taken from metadata supplied by the sample provider and were not determined by assay-based typing. Deeply sampled blood TCRbeta repertoires from subjects exposed to, actively infected with, or recovered from COVID-19 were included in the dataset. The samples were drawn from two sources: the first 160 participants of the ongoing ImmuneRACE study, and over 950 subjects contributed by 6 global collaborators. The repertoires were released in a freely available public database meant as a resource for research on the immune response to SARS-CoV-2. A de-identified subject ID, COVID-19 status, age in years and sex were almost always included in the sample metadata.

A word on this clone: Its antigen is currently not known. One base away there is no much larger clone; base qualities are not given.

Each collaborating institution followed its own protocols to collect whole blood in K2EDTA tubes. For TCRbeta analysis, collaborators shipped samples in one of three forms: frozen whole blood, isolated PBMCs, or DNA extracted from either of those sample types. TCRbeta CDR3 regions were amplified from genomic DNA by means of the immunoSEQ Assay, a bias-controlled multiplex PCR. On the authors' methods: Within the assay, amplification of reference gene primers was used to estimate how many nucleated cells each sample contained. To quantify the absolute abundance of each unique TCRbeta CDR3 rearrangement, sequence reads were collapsed and filtered. Productive Simpson clonality was computed per sample as the square root of Simpson's diversity index over productive rearrangements. TCRdb stores this immuneACCESS table with in-frame sequences only. Part of the clones is absent; in the studies checked, under half of the shortfall reflects unresolved V genes, and no reason is known for the rest. The D gene and trimming were derived from the DNA, and the V and J assignments and clone size from that table. A total of about 260,000 clones appear in this sample, more than 80% of them only once. The ten largest clones take up 3% to 4% of the sample.

Study-level results and caveats: Clinical and demographic metadata were provided uncurated, with the amount varying by source and participant.

From the cysteine through the phenylalanine, the CDR3 covers 14 amino acids. Just CDR3 DNA is preserved here, 42 bases in frame from base 1. As encoded in the germline V gene, CDR1 is SNHLY while CDR2 is FYNNEI. The V end loses 5 bases and the J end loses 4 bases, and a stretch of 12 bases separates them. Sample: peripheral blood. The sequence joins TRBV2 to TRBJ1-3, with the D gene not clear enough to name. The clonotype was recovered from a woman aged 40 to 49 with acute or convalescent COVID-19. This receptor carries the CDR3 CASSPGRSGNTIYF. The nucleotides are TGTGCCAGCAGTCCCGGTCGGTCCGGAAACACCATATATTTT.